The 32 T cell receptor beta chains reported below all come from one sample, sequenced in a study of T cell clonotyping in hematopoietic cell transplantation. Libraries were prepared by immunoSEQ multiplex PCR; TCRdb keeps only in-frame clonotypes and omits some of them. Of some 40,000 clones in the sample, 95% are singletons; the top ten hold approximately 0.94%. Sequencing was done on a sample of peripheral blood mononuclear cells. The origin of the receptors is a man aged 25-45 years in good health. Some clones in this sample may be carry-over from other donors' samples.

This chain uses TRBV4-1 with TRBJ1-2; D unclear. The germline gives CDR1 MGHRA, CDR2 YSYEKL. The CDR3 extends over 18 amino acids. V was trimmed by 0 bases and J by 4 bases, leaving 21 bases between them. CDR3 sequence (DNA): TGCGCCAGCAGCCAAGATCCCCGAGGAGGGCGCGGACCCTATGGCTACACCTTC. It specifies CASSQDPRGGRGPYGYTF.

Details on this clone: A junction boundary mismatches the germline segment, possibly from a read error. V and J are TRBV7-7 and TRBJ2-3; D is ambiguous. The CDR3 has 13 residues. Germline lookup yields CDR1 SSHAT and CDR2 FNYEAQ (reference sequence). The CDR3 region is CASSSRTRDTQYF. For the CDR3, the DNA is TGTGCTAGCAGTTCTCGGACGCGAGATACGCAGTATTTT. The variable domain in full, with the rest retrieved from reference TRBV7-7 and TRBJ2-3, is GAGVSQSPRYKVTKRGQDVTLRCDPISSHATLYWYQQALGQGPEFLTYFNYEAQPDKSGLPSDRFSAERPEGSISTLTIQRTEQRDSAMYRCASSSRTRDTQYFGPGTRLTVL.

The V call is TRBV7-3, the J call TRBJ2-3, with 11 bases identical to TRBD2. V dropped 4 bases and J dropped 3; count of bases not matched to a gene: 3. The germline gives CDR1 SGHTA, CDR2 FQGTGA. The CDR3 contains 15 residues. CDR3 region: CASSSASGGTDTQYF. CDR3 DNA: TGTGCCAGCAGCTCCGCTAGCGGGGGGACAGATACGCAGTATTTT.

V is TRBV29-1 and J is TRBJ2-1; the match to TRBD2 covers 7 bases. Germline CDR1 reads SQVTM; CDR2 reads ANQGSEA. J lost 9 bases, V lost 7 bases, and 6 bases had no gene match. This CDR3 is built from 11 residues. CDR3 loop: CSARGDGEQFF. DNA of the CDR3: TGCAGCGCACGGGGGGACGGTGAGCAGTTCTTC.

The rearrangement links TRBV27 to TRBJ1-5; 7 bases match TRBD1. The germline gives CDR1 MNHEY, CDR2 SMNVEV (reference sequence). The J segment lost 7 bases and the V segment lost 0 bases, leaving 3 bases of the junction unmatched. The length of the CDR3 is 14 residues. CDR3 in DNA: TGTGCCAGCAGTTTATCCAGGGGGGGACAGCCCCAGCATTTT. This encodes CASSLSRGGQPQHF.

This rearrangement joins TRBV7-6 to TRBJ2-7, with D perhaps TRBD1 (5 bases). The V gene's germline CDR1 is SGHVS and CDR2 FNYEAQ. V was cut by 2 bases and J by 2 bases, with 13 bases left in between. CDR3 length: 15 amino acids. The CDR3 DNA reads TGTGCCAGCAGCTTAATAGGGGCAGCCACCTACGAGCAGTACTTC. This sequence encodes CASSLIGAATYEQYF.

The genes are TRBV6-5 and TRBJ1-5; D remains ambiguous. The CDR3 runs to 13 residues. Germline V gives CDR1 MNHEY, CDR2 SVGAGI. V was trimmed by 2 bases and J by 6 bases, leaving 8 bases between them. Here the CDR3 DNA reads TGTGCCAGCAGTTACGGGCCGGGTCAGCCCCAGCATTTT. Protein: CASSYGPGQPQHF.

The chain combines TRBV5-5 with TRBJ2-2, with D hard to call. Between the trimmed V and J ends, which lost 1 base and 1 base, there was a span of 8 bases. Germline CDR1 is SGHKS and CDR2 is YYEKEE (reference sequence). This CDR3 is built from 15 residues. The CDR3 DNA follows: TGTGCCAGCAGCTTGTTTTTCGGGAACACCGGGGAGCTGTTTTTT. This encodes CASSLFFGNTGELFF.

The chain uses TRBV19 and TRBJ1-1; a possible D gene is TRBD1 (6 bases). CDR1 and CDR2 from the germline V gene are LNHDA and SQIVND (reference sequence). Trimming cost V 6 bases and J 5 bases, with 22 bases left between them. CDR3 length equals 16 residues. CDR3 DNA: TGTGCCAGTAGGATGGGGGGCCTTGGAAGTCGGACTGAAGCTTTCTTT. This encodes CASRMGGLGSRTEAFF.

The chain links TRBV10-1 to TRBJ2-1, with D possibly being TRBD2 (7 bases). Germline CDR1 and CDR2: WNHNN and SYGVQD (reference sequence). Trimming left V 1 base short and J 2 bases short, with 9 bases between. The CDR3 runs 15 residues. The CDR3 sequence is CASSELGGPYNEQFF. DNA of the CDR3: TGCGCCAGCAGTGAGTTGGGGGGGCCCTACAATGAGCAGTTCTTC.

On this clone itself: The junction does not match germline at one end; this may be a read error. The chain is built from TRBV9 and TRBJ1-2, with 7 bases identical to TRBD1. CDR3 size: 14 residues. The germline V gene encodes CDR1 SGDLS and CDR2 YYNGEE. The CDR3 loop reads CASSPTGSNYSYTF. For the CDR3, the DNA is TGTGCCAGCAGCCCGACAGGGTCGAACTATAGCTACACCTTC.

The chain links TRBV6-5 to TRBJ2-7, with 9 bases fitting TRBD2. The CDR3 is 15 amino acids. V was pared by 2 bases and J by 2 bases, with 4 bases of the junction left unmatched. From germline, CDR1 is MNHEY and CDR2 SVGAGI. The CDR3 bases are TGTGCCAGCAGTTACATACTAGCGGGCCCCTACGAGCAGTACTTC. Its protein is CASSYILAGPYEQYF.

The CDR3 DNA reads as TGTGCCAGCAGACGCGACAGGGAAGCTACAGATACGCAGTATTTT. The encoded protein is CASRRDREATDTQYF. The rearrangement joins TRBV5-4 to TRBJ2-3; TRBD1 matches at 7 bases. Germline-derived CDR1 and CDR2 are SGHNT and YYREEE (reference sequence). The CDR3 extends over 15 amino acids. Trimming cost V 5 bases and J 3 bases; bases outside gene matches: 9.

The chain joins TRBV7-2 to TRBJ2-7, with 16 nucleotides matching TRBD2. Trimming at V came to 6 bases and at J to 4 bases, leaving 9 bases not matched to a gene. Germline CDR1 is SGHTA and CDR2 is FQGNSA. This CDR3 spans 17 amino acids. Here the CDR3 reads CASSLGLAGGVGYEQYF. DNA for the CDR3: TGTGCCAGCAGTTTGGGACTAGCGGGAGGGGTTGGATACGAGCAGTACTTC.

The chain combines TRBV9 with TRBJ2-3, with a possible D match to TRBD2 (7 bases). The CDR3 sequence is 16 residues long. With 0 bases removed from V and 4 bases from J, the gap between germline ends came to 15 bases. Germline-derived CDR1 and CDR2 are SGDLS and YYNGEE. CDR3: CASSVEGSGGADTQYF. Here the CDR3 DNA reads TGTGCCAGCAGCGTAGAGGGTTCGGGGGGCGCAGATACGCAGTATTTT. Supplemented by reference TRBV9 and TRBJ2-3, the full variable domain reads DSGVTQTPKHLITATGQRVTLRCSPRSGDLSVYWYQQSLDQGLQFLIQYYNGEERAKGNILERFSAQQFPDLHSELNLSSLELGDSALYFCASSVEGSGGADTQYFGPGTRLTVL.

The rearrangement links TRBV2 to TRBJ1-2; TRBD1 matches at 7 bases. The V and J ends lost 2 bases and 6 bases, in that order; junction bases with no gene match: 6. This CDR3 has 14 residues. CDR1 SNHLY and CDR2 FYNNEI come from the germline V gene. The CDR3 is CASSERQGNNGYTF. CDR3 DNA: TGTGCCAGCAGTGAAAGACAGGGCAATAATGGCTACACCTTC.

This sequence joins TRBV5-1 and TRBJ2-7; 7 bases align to TRBD1. After removal of 5 bases from V and 6 bases from J, the junction contained 8 bases not matched to a gene. Germline V gene data show CDR1 as SGHRS and CDR2 as YFSETQ. There are 13 residues in the CDR3. This chain's CDR3 is CASRQGSDLEQYF. The CDR3 region has the DNA TGCGCCAGCAGACAGGGGTCAGACCTCGAGCAGTACTTC. The full variable domain, its missing parts supplied by reference TRBV5-1 and TRBJ2-7, is KAGVTQTPRYLIKTRGQQVTLSCSPISGHRSVSWYQQTPGQGLQFLFEYFSETQRNKGNFPGRFSGRQFSNSRSEMNVSTLELGDSALYLCASRQGSDLEQYFGPGTRLTVT.

The rearrangement links TRBV6-5 to TRBJ1-1; D is possibly TRBD1 (6 bases). V was shortened by 4 bases and J by 10 bases, with 16 bases between the two germline ends. This CDR3 region has 13 residues. The germline V gene has CDR1 MNHEY and CDR2 SVGAGI. The CDR3 DNA sequence: TGTGCCAGCAGTTCTCGGACAGATGAGTTAGCTTTCTTT. It encodes CASSSRTDELAFF.

This clone came up once. J is TRBJ1-2 and V is TRBV4-2; no definite D call. V was clipped by 0 bases and J by 9 bases, with 14 bases between them. CDR1 is LGHNA, CDR2 YNFKEQ, per germline. The CDR3 is made up of 14 amino acids. This chain's CDR3 is CASSQDGRDSSYTF. CDR3 sequence (DNA): TGTGCCAGCAGCCAAGACGGCAGAGACTCTAGCTACACCTTC.

The chain recombines TRBV27 with TRBJ1-2; D not certain. Germline V lookup: CDR1 MNHEY, CDR2 SMNVEV (reference sequence). The CDR3 extends over 15 amino acids. V gave up 6 bases and J gave up 1 base, with 15 bases separating them. The CDR3 protein is CASSETQVLNYGYTF. In DNA form, the CDR3 reads TGTGCCAGCAGCGAAACGCAGGTCCTTAACTATGGCTACACCTTC.

The rearrangement uses TRBV19 and TRBJ2-7; 8 bases map to TRBD1. After removal of 5 bases from V and 1 base from J, the junction contained 10 bases not matched to a gene. CDR3 length equals 16 residues. The germline CDR1 and CDR2 sequences are LNHDA and SQIVND (reference sequence). CDR3 coding DNA: TGTGCCAGTAGTCCGCGAGACAGGGGCATTTCCTACGAGCAGTACTTC. Its protein is CASSPRDRGISYEQYF.

The chain combines TRBV6-5 with TRBJ2-2; TRBD2 matches 10 bases. CDR1 is MNHEY, CDR2 SVGAGI, per germline. The V and J ends lost 3 bases and 5 bases, in that order; junction bases with no gene match: 3. This CDR3 has 15 amino acids. This chain's CDR3 is CASSYGAGGTGELFF. The CDR3 nucleotides are TGTGCCAGCAGTTATGGAGCGGGGGGGACCGGGGAGCTGTTTTTT.

The genes are TRBV4-1 and TRBJ2-5, with 7 bases aligning to TRBD2. Germline-derived CDR1 and CDR2 are MGHRA and YSYEKL. The CDR3 loop spans 14 amino acids. The junction had 8 bases not matched to a gene; V was cut back by 3 bases and J by 7 bases. CDR3 sequence reads: CASSQGGTLGTQYF. CDR3 DNA: TGCGCCAGCAGCCAGGGGGGGACGTTAGGGACCCAGTACTTC.

The chain joins TRBV6-1 to TRBJ1-6; D is uncertain. The CDR3 extends over 13 amino acids. V was cut by 1 base and J by 9 bases, with 7 bases left in between. Germline V gene data show CDR1 as MNHNS and CDR2 as SASEGT. In DNA, the CDR3 is TGTGCCAGCAGTGAAGTCTTAGGTTCACCCCTCCACTTT. Protein sequence: CASSEVLGSPLHF.

The chain carries TRBV6-6 and TRBJ1-2, with a weak D call TRBD1 (5 bases). V lost 3 bases to trimming and J lost 11 bases, with 16 bases between them. Germline lookup yields CDR1 MNHNY and CDR2 SVGAGI (reference sequence). There are 13 residues in the CDR3. This chain's CDR3 is CASSYGDRLVYTF. For the CDR3, the DNA is TGTGCCAGCAGTTATGGGGACCGCCTGGTTTACACCTTC.

This clone has only one observation. The chain has TRBV9 and TRBJ1-1; TRBD1 is a possible D gene (6 bases). CDR3 length equals 12 residues. V lost 4 bases, J lost 10 bases, and 14 bases lay in between. CDR1 SGDLS and CDR2 YYNGEE come from the germline V gene. Here the CDR3 reads CASSPPRGRAFF. The DNA of the CDR3 is TGTGCCAGCAGCCCTCCCCGGGGGCGAGCTTTCTTT. The full variable domain, its missing parts supplied by reference TRBV9 and TRBJ1-1, is DSGVTQTPKHLITATGQRVTLRCSPRSGDLSVYWYQQSLDQGLQFLIQYYNGEERAKGNILERFSAQQFPDLHSELNLSSLELGDSALYFCASSPPRGRAFFGQGTRLTVV.

The gene calls are TRBV7-6 and TRBJ2-5; 7 nucleotides align to TRBD2. Unmatched junction bases numbered 8, after V lost 5 bases and J lost 5 bases. Looked up from germline, CDR1 is SGHVS and CDR2 is FNYEAQ. The CDR3 is 14 amino acids. The CDR3 region is CASSLDGRVETQYF. The CDR3 DNA follows: TGTGCCAGCAGCCTAGATGGGAGGGTGGAGACCCAGTACTTC.

This chain uses TRBV11-2 with TRBJ1-5; weak D call: TRBD1 (5 bases). CDR1 is SGHAT, CDR2 FQNNGV, per germline. Trimming pared 1 base from V and 7 bases from J, leaving 17 bases between. The CDR3 has 16 amino acids. CDR3 sequence: CASSLGGGLGLQPQHF. The DNA of the CDR3 is TGTGCCAGCAGCTTAGGGGGGGGGTTAGGTTTACAGCCCCAGCATTTT.

The chain recombines TRBV9 with TRBJ2-3, with D perhaps given as TRBD1 or TRBD2 (5 bases each). V was trimmed by 5 bases and J by 4 bases, leaving 20 bases between them. The CDR3 has 16 amino acids. Germline V gene data show CDR1 as SGDLS and CDR2 as YYNGEE. The CDR3 spells CASSPNEGLGPDTQYF. The DNA for the CDR3 is TGTGCCAGCAGTCCTAATGAGGGATTGGGGCCAGATACGCAGTATTTT.

This clone appeared once. The V and J genes are TRBV13 and TRBJ1-1, with a possible D match to TRBD1 (6 bases). Trimming cost V 5 bases and J 4 bases, with 17 bases left between them. CDR3 size: 15 residues. CDR1 and CDR2 from the germline V gene are PRHDT and FYEKMQ (reference sequence). The CDR3 loop reads CASSPSGAEVTEAFF. For the CDR3, the DNA is TGTGCCAGCAGCCCCTCAGGGGCGGAGGTCACTGAAGCTTTCTTT.

The V and J genes are TRBV7-2 and TRBJ2-5, with a weak D call TRBD2 (5 bases). Looked up from germline, CDR1 is SGHTA and CDR2 is FQGNSA. The V gene lost 3 bases and the J gene lost 0 bases, with 11 bases spanning the gap. The CDR3 runs to 15 residues. The CDR3 DNA is TGTGCCAGCAGCTTTGTACTAGTGTACCAAGAGACCCAGTACTTC. As protein: CASSFVLVYQETQYF.

The chain couples TRBV19 to TRBJ2-2; D may match TRBD1 or TRBD2 (5 bases each). V lost 2 bases and J 3 bases, leaving 13 bases between the germline ends. The CDR3 covers 16 residues. Germline CDR1 LNHDA, CDR2 SQIVND (reference sequence). The CDR3 DNA reads as TGTGCCAGTAGTATAATGGGGGAACCGGACACCGGGGAGCTGTTTTTT. Its protein is CASSIMGEPDTGELFF.